The clone carrying this TCR beta chain has just one count. What it recognizes is unknown. Drawing of blood for sampling happened at baseline, at cycle 4 day 1, and at cycle 7 day 1. These data come from a study of OX40 agonist ivuxolimab in advanced cancers. Whole-study context: Earlier anti-PD-1, anti-PD-L1 or anti-CTLA-4 therapy was permitted; 40% had received some. Notes on the study in general: CD8+ T cells averaged more expanded clones than CD4+.

The assay was immunoSEQ multiplex PCR, and TCRdb's table has in-frame clones only and misses some. The table lists 92,000 or so clones, under 85% of them singletons. CDR3 length equals 15 residues. Deletions cut 3 bases from V and 1 base from J, with 12 bases between. Germline CDR1 KGHSH, CDR2 LQKENI. The origin of this receptor is an adult with an advanced solid tumor such as melanoma, head and neck, liver or kidney cancer. V usage is TRBV18 and J usage is TRBJ1-1, with a possible D match to TRBD1 (5 bases). Sequenced material: CD4+ or CD8+ T cells sorted from blood, taken in a trial of the OX40 agonist ivuxolimab. CDR3 nucleotides: TGTGCCAGCTCACCGCGGGACGGGAAGAACACTGAAGCTTTCTTT. This encodes CASSPRDGKNTEAFF.